Following are 17 T cell receptor beta chains from one sample sequenced in a study of T cell repertoires in cytomegalovirus infection. From the reads, TCRdb called clonotypes with MiXCR, one entry per CDR3 protein. The table includes approximately 990,000 distinct CDR3 sequences, 31% detected once. Their target antigens are unknown. Material: cultured CD8+ T cells from PBMCs, obtained from culture after CMV antigen stimulation. The receptors were sampled from a human donor in good health (CMV status not recorded). Some clones in this sample may be carry-over from other donors' samples.

This clonotype was seen many times. The chain links TRBV5-8 to TRBJ2-3; 8 bases map to TRBD1. V lost 2 bases and J lost 3; bases outside the gene matches: 2. The CDR3 is 14 amino acids. CDR1 is SGHTS, CDR2 YDEGEE, per germline. CDR3 residues: CASSFGQGTDTQYF. DNA for the CDR3: TGTGCCAGCAGCTTTGGACAGGGAACAGATACGCAGTATTTT.

This clonotype was counted a few times. This chain joins TRBV20-1 and TRBJ2-5; 10 bases align to TRBD2. CDR1 and CDR2 from the germline V gene are DFQATT and SNEGSKA (reference sequence). J gave up 4 bases and V 0 bases, and 8 bases lay outside the gene matches. There are 16 residues in the CDR3. The CDR3 is CSARDLPSGGGETQYF. The CDR3 DNA sequence: TGCAGTGCTAGAGATCTCCCTAGCGGGGGTGGAGAGACCCAGTACTTC.

As concerns this clonotype: Germline and junction disagree at one end, which may indicate a read error. CDR3 sequence: CASSGPIANTGELFF. CDR3 bases: TGTGCGAGTAGTGGGCCCATCGCGAACACCGGGGAGCTGTTTTTT. The V gene is TRBV19, the J gene TRBJ2-2; D is uncertain. The CDR3 contains 15 residues. The germline V gene has CDR1 LNHDA and CDR2 SQIVND (reference sequence).

Only a few counts were recorded for this clonotype. The V gene is TRBV6-1, the J gene TRBJ1-4; no definite D call. Germline V CDR1 and CDR2: MNHNS, SASEGT. The CDR3 spans 13 residues. V was shortened by 3 bases and J by 5 bases, with 7 bases between the two germline ends. The CDR3: CASSETRNEKLFF. In nucleotides, the CDR3 is TGTGCCAGCAGTGAGACGAGGAATGAAAAACTGTTTTTT.

V is TRBV27 and J is TRBJ1-1; 8 positions agree with TRBD1. V was pared by 3 bases and J by 11 bases, with 14 bases of the junction left unmatched. The CDR3 loop spans 15 amino acids. CDR1 and CDR2 (germline): MNHEY, SMNVEV (reference sequence). CDR3 sequence reads: CASSLKVQGAGGAFF. Here the CDR3 DNA reads TGTGCCAGCAGTTTGAAAGTGCAGGGGGCTGGTGGGGCTTTCTTT.

The table lists this clonotype with many counts. The CDR3 loop reads CASSSDPSSYNEQFF. CDR3 nucleotides: TGTGCCAGCAGCTCTGACCCAAGCTCCTACAATGAGCAGTTCTTC. This rearrangement joins TRBV7-3 to TRBJ2-1; D not certain. Germline V gene data show CDR1 as SGHTA and CDR2 as FQGTGA. This CDR3 contains 15 residues. Between the trimmed V and J ends, which lost 4 bases and 0 bases, there was a span of 10 bases.

The chain employs TRBV29-1 and TRBJ2-2; D is unclear. Between the trimmed V and J ends, which lost 0 bases and 6 bases, there was a span of 23 bases. The CDR3 runs 18 residues. Germline loops: CDR1 SQVTM, CDR2 ANQGSEA. The CDR3 sequence is CSVEDLRTSVGDSGELFF. The CDR3 DNA is TGCAGCGTTGAAGATCTTCGGACGAGCGTAGGTGACTCCGGGGAGCTGTTTTTT.

This clonotype was seen at least ten times. The V gene is TRBV7-8, the J gene TRBJ2-7, with 8 bases lining up with TRBD2. The CDR3 runs 14 residues. Germline V gives CDR1 SGHVS, CDR2 FQNEAQ. The V and J ends lost 6 bases and 5 bases, in that order; junction bases with no gene match: 9. The CDR3 spells CASSPLGGGNEQYF. In nucleotides, the CDR3 is TGTGCCAGCAGTCCCCTCGGGGGGGGTAACGAGCAGTACTTC.

Of note for this clonotype: With a much larger clone just one base away, this may be a read error. The DNA is left out, because the CDR3 cannot be placed on it with certainty; the CDR3 is given as TCRdb lists it. This sequence joins TRBV5-5 and TRBJ1-1; no DNA check was done on the table's D call, TRBD1. CDR1 is SGHKS, CDR2 YYEKEE, per germline (reference sequence). Including both end residues, the CDR3 is 14 amino acids long. This CDR3 is CASILGGTNTEAFF.

The chain's CDR3 is CASSPTGMVNQPQHF. The CDR3 coding sequence is TGTGCCAGCAGCCCGACAGGGATGGTAAATCAGCCCCAGCATTTT. The chain recombines TRBV6-1 with TRBJ1-5, with 7 positions matching TRBD1. The junction had 9 bases not matched to a gene; V was cut back by 6 bases and J by 4 bases. CDR3 length: 15 amino acids. In germline, CDR1 is MNHNS, CDR2 SASEGT.

V gene TRBV2 combines with J gene TRBJ2-2; 10 positions agree with TRBD2. The length of the CDR3 is 14 residues. Germline CDR1 reads SNHLY; CDR2 reads FYNNEI. V lost 5 bases, J lost 7 bases, and 4 bases stayed unmatched. The chain's CDR3 is CASSSGGAVGELFF. As DNA, the CDR3 is TGTGCCAGCAGTAGCGGGGGGGCCGTCGGGGAGCTGTTTTTT.

On this clonotype: The junction differs from germline at one of its ends, possibly a read error. This rearrangement joins TRBV6-6 to TRBJ2-7, with 7 bases matching TRBD1. Germline V gene data show CDR1 as MNHNY and CDR2 as SVGAGI (reference sequence). CDR3 length: 17 residues. The chain's CDR3 is CTSSYPIQGLGTGEQYF. Here the CDR3 DNA reads TGTACCAGCAGTTACCCCATACAGGGGTTAGGAACGGGCGAGCAGTACTTC.

V and J are TRBV6-5 and TRBJ2-5; maybe TRBD1 (6 bases). The V end was cut by 2 bases, the J end by 6 bases, with 10 bases between. Per germline, CDR1 MNHEY and CDR2 SVGAGI. The CDR3 is made up of 13 amino acids. The CDR3 sequence is CASSYTGRKTQYF. The DNA for the CDR3 is TGTGCCAGCAGTTACACAGGGCGAAAGACCCAGTACTTC.

This clonotype has more than one count but fewer than ten. The V and J genes are TRBV7-9 and TRBJ2-3; TRBD1 matches 8 bases. CDR3 size: 13 residues. Trimming removed 5 bases from V and 8 bases from J; junction bases left unmatched: 6. Germline CDR1 is SEHNR and CDR2 is FQNEAQ (reference sequence). CDR3 nucleotide sequence: TGTGCCAGCAGCCCCGGACAGGGCTTTACGCAGTATTTT. Translating it yields CASSPGQGFTQYF. The full variable domain, with the rest looked up from reference TRBV7-9 and TRBJ2-3, is DTGVSQNPRHKITKRGQNVTFRCDPISEHNRLYWYRQTLGQGPEFLTYFQNEAQLEKSRLLSDRFSAERPKGSFSTLEIQRTEQGDSAMYLCASSPGQGFTQYFGPGTRLTVL.

This clonotype was recorded only once. The rearrangement uses TRBV12-3 or TRBV12-4 and TRBJ2-1; 8 nucleotides line up with TRBD1. V lost 5 bases, J lost 8 bases, and 11 bases stayed unmatched. The length of the CDR3 is 15 residues. The CDR3 loop reads CASSPTRGREYEQFF. CDR3 DNA: TGTGCCAGCAGTCCAACCAGGGGGCGCGAGTATGAGCAGTTCTTC.

Written as DNA, the CDR3 is TGTGCCAGCAGTTCAATAGAGATGAACACTGAAGCTTTCTTT. It encodes CASSSIEMNTEAFF. The rearrangement uses TRBV27 and TRBJ1-1; D remains unclear. This CDR3 is 14 amino acids long. Deletions cut 4 bases from V and 0 bases from J, with 9 bases between. Germline CDR1 is MNHEY and CDR2 is SMNVEV (reference sequence).

This clonotype was picked up a small number of times. The chain carries TRBV2 and TRBJ1-2; TRBD1 might be the D (6 bases). V lost 6 bases and J lost 6, with 14 bases in between. Looked up from germline, CDR1 is SNHLY and CDR2 is FYNNEI. This CDR3 spans 13 amino acids. The CDR3 loop reads CASSPRTDHGYTF. The CDR3 DNA is TGTGCCAGCAGCCCCCGGACAGACCATGGCTACACCTTC. The full variable domain, with the rest looked up from reference TRBV2 and TRBJ1-2, is EPEVTQTPSHQVTQMGQEVILRCVPISNHLYFYWYRQILGQKVEFLVSFYNNEISEKSEIFDDQFSVERPDGSNFTLKIRSTKLEDSAMYFCASSPRTDHGYTFGSGTRLTVV.